This T cell receptor (beta chain) was recovered during a study of blood T cell repertoires in COVID-19 (dated by TCRdb to 2018 to 2020). Some background on the complete study: Collaborator samples came from the United States, Italy and Spain and covered acute and convalescent phases of COVID-19. The prospective study material was composed of cDNA or gDNA derived from T cells, B-cell-depleted T cells, or PBMCs. Subjects who had been exposed to COVID-19, were actively infected with it, or had recovered from it provided the deeply sampled blood TCRbeta repertoires that made up the dataset. The repertoires were released in a freely available public database intended as a resource for research on the immune response to SARS-CoV-2. Samples came from the ongoing ImmuneRACE study (first 160 participants) plus 1,254 subjects from 6 global collaborators. Sample metadata almost always included a de-identified subject ID, COVID-19 status, age in years and sex. Where available, HLA class I and class II types were taken from metadata supplied by the sample provider and were not determined by assay-based typing.

Collaborating institutions collected whole blood in K2EDTA tubes following their own protocols. For TCRbeta analysis, collaborators shipped samples as frozen whole blood, isolated PBMCs, or DNA extracted from either of those sample types. This clone appeared a single time. Its target antigen remains unknown. No quality values exist for individual bases; no much larger clone is one base distant. TCRbeta CDR3 regions were amplified from genomic DNA using the immunoSEQ Assay, a bias-controlled multiplex PCR. Per the authors' processing: Within the assay, amplification of reference gene primers was used to estimate how many nucleated cells each sample contained. Sequence reads were collapsed and filtered to measure the absolute abundance of every unique TCRbeta CDR3 rearrangement. For each sample, productive Simpson clonality was calculated by taking the square root of Simpson's diversity index across productive rearrangements. Not all clones reach the TCRdb copy of this immuneACCESS table, which keeps in-frame sequences only. Checked studies attribute under half of the gap to unresolved V genes and leave the rest unexplained. V and J calls and clone size are as listed in that table; D and trimming were resolved from the DNA. For this sample there are roughly 120,000 clones; about 90% appear just once. Together, the top ten hold over 7% of the sample.

At the junction V is shortened by 3 bases and J by 4 bases; bases outside the gene matches: 8. From the cysteine up to the phenylalanine, the CDR3 has a length of 15 residues. Here the CDR3 DNA is all that survives: 45 bases in frame from base 1. Based on the germline V gene, the CDR1 and CDR2 sequences are SGHTA and FQGNSA. Summary of the overall study and its limitations: How much clinical and demographic metadata was included differed by source and by participant, and the metadata was provided uncurated.

Input material: peripheral blood. The origin of this receptor is a human donor in a cohort sampled during active COVID-19. The chain joins TRBV7-2 to TRBJ2-7; 8 nucleotides in the junction match TRBD1. The CDR3 protein: CASSFYQGAIYEQYF. The nucleotides are TGTGCCAGCAGCTTTTATCAGGGGGCAATATACGAGCAGTACTTC.